The subject of this entry is one TCR beta chain. Its antigen is unidentified. The CDR3 spans 14 residues. Germline CDR1 reads DFQATT; CDR2 reads SNEGSKA (reference sequence). The germline V and J ends were trimmed by 6 bases and 5 bases, with 19 bases remaining between them. The data derive from a study of vaccination and CD4 T cells after COVID-19. About the research overall: From HCoV-229E, HCoV-OC43, HCoV-NL63 and SARS-CoV-2, overlapping spike peptides were used to stimulate the cells.

Sequencing of DNA taken from cultured CD4+ T cells relied on the Oncomine TCR Beta short-read assay. Genomic DNA was isolated from CD4+ T cells that had been cultured. One entry per CDR3 protein, called by TCRdb with MiXCR from the PCR reads. The table has 9,100 or so distinct CDR3 sequences, roughly 35% seen once. Specified treatment: approximately nine-day PBMC culture with coronavirus spike peptide pools or control peptides (ViraFEST assay). Source material: cultured CD4+ T cells from blood. The sequence was collected from a human donor with COVID-19. The V gene is TRBV20-1, the J gene TRBJ2-5; a possible D gene is TRBD2 (7 bases). CDR3 protein: CSAQESRGGETQYF. The CDR3 DNA reads TGCAGTGCCCAAGAGAGTAGGGGGGGGGAGACCCAGTACTTC.